This T cell receptor beta chain was recovered during a study of cytomegalovirus exposure and HLA in healthy donors. CDR1 and CDR2 from the germline V gene are SGHTA and FQGNSA. With V trimmed by 1 base and J by 3 bases, 10 bases remained unmatched. The CDR3 has 18 residues. PCR primers comprised 60 Vbeta and 13 Jbeta primers. Data came from immunoSEQ multiplex PCR; TCRdb stores just in-frame clones and leaves some out. The sample records some 170,000 clones, about 80% being singletons. Specimen: PBMCs. This TCR derives from a man in his late teens or twenties in good health and CMV-seropositive. V and J are TRBV7-2 and TRBJ2-3; 10 bases fit TRBD2. As DNA, the CDR3 is TGTGCCAGCAGCTTAGGGTCCGGACTAGCGGTACCGACAGATACGCAGTATTTT. This encodes CASSLGSGLAVPTDTQYF.